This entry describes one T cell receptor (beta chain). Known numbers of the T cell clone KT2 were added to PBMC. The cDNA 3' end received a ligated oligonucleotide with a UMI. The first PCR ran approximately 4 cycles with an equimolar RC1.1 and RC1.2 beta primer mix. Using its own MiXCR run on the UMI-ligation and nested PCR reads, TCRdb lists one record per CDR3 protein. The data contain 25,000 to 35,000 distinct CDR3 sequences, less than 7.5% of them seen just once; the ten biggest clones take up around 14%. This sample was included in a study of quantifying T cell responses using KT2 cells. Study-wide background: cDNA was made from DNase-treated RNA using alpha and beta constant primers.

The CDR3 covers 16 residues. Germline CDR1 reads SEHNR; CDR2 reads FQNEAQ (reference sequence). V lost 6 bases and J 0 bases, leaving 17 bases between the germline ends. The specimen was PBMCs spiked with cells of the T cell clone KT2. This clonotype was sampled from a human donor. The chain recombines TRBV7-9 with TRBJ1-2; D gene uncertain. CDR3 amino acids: CASRPSPNGPNYGYTF. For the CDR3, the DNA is TGTGCCAGCAGGCCTTCCCCCAACGGTCCTAACTATGGCTACACCTTC.